One sample yielded the 19 T cell receptor beta chains listed below, sequenced in a study of T cell responses to AZD1222 COVID-19 vaccine. Sequencing used immunoSEQ multiplex PCR; TCRdb keeps in-frame clones, though not all of them. This sample has fewer than 200,000 clones, with 85% to 95% found just once. Material: peripheral blood, obtained on day 0 of AZD1222 vaccination. These receptors all stem from an adult in good health.

The V call is TRBV7-9, the J call TRBJ1-2; D ambiguous. This CDR3 comprises 12 residues. Germline V CDR1 and CDR2: SEHNR, FQNEAQ (reference sequence). V was clipped by 5 bases and J by 8 bases, with 12 bases between them. In DNA form, the CDR3 reads TGTGCCAGCAGCCCCGGAGAAGGCGGCTACACCTTC. Protein: CASSPGEGGYTF.

The V call is TRBV15, the J call TRBJ2-5; 7 bases agree with TRBD1. The CDR3 sequence is 14 residues long. Germline V gives CDR1 LNHNV, CDR2 YYDKDF (reference sequence). With V trimmed by 0 bases and J by 2 bases, 0 bases remained unmatched. CDR3 nucleotides: TGTGCCACCAGCAGAGACAGGGGGCAAGAGACCCAGTACTTC. It codes for CATSRDRGQETQYF. Full variable domain (outside the CDR3, taken from reference TRBV15 and TRBJ2-5): DAMVIQNPRYQVTQFGKPVTLSCSQTLNHNVMYWYQQKSSQAPKLLFHYYDKDFNNEADTPDNFQSRRPNTSFCFLDIRSPGLGDTAMYLCATSRDRGQETQYFGPGTRLLVL.

The rearrangement uses TRBV15 and TRBJ1-5, with 7 positions matching TRBD1. The CDR3 length is 15 residues. Trimming at V came to 3 bases and at J to 3 bases, leaving 5 bases not matched to a gene. From germline, CDR1 is LNHNV and CDR2 YYDKDF (reference sequence). CDR3 residues: CATSRAGQLNQPQHF. The DNA for the CDR3 is TGTGCCACCAGCAGGGCGGGACAGCTCAATCAGCCCCAGCATTTT.

The J gene is TRBJ1-5, the V gene TRBV24-1; 7 nucleotides match TRBD1. V lost 3 bases and J lost 11; bases outside the gene matches: 3. CDR3 length: 12 amino acids. Germline V gene data show CDR1 as KGHDR and CDR2 as SFDVKD. This chain's CDR3 is CATSDVDRAQHF. The CDR3 DNA reads as TGTGCCACCAGTGATGTTGACAGGGCCCAGCATTTT.

The chain is built from TRBV3-1 (or the pseudogene TRBV3-2) and TRBJ2-2; no firm D call. CDR1 LGHDT and CDR2 YNNKEL come from the germline V gene (reference sequence). This CDR3 is 14 amino acids long. Between the trimmed V and J ends, which lost 4 bases and 5 bases, there was a span of 11 bases. The CDR3 spells CASSLRVGTGELFF. As DNA, the CDR3 is TGTGCCAGCAGCCTAAGGGTGGGGACCGGGGAGCTGTTTTTT.

This chain links TRBV7-8 with TRBJ2-4; D is perhaps TRBD1 or TRBD2 (5 bases each). Germline-derived CDR1 and CDR2 are SGHVS and FQNEAQ. V was shortened by 6 bases and J by 7 bases, with 31 bases between the two germline ends. The CDR3 runs 19 residues. DNA of the CDR3: TGTGCCAGCAGTTTAAACCTCCAACCGGGACGCCTTGCAGGGAACATTCAGTACTTC. Amino acids: CASSLNLQPGRLAGNIQYF.

The sample holds one count of this clone. The CDR3 loop is CASSLSSGRADTQYF. DNA of the CDR3: TGTGCCAGCAGTTTGAGTAGCGGGAGGGCTGATACGCAGTATTTT. J is TRBJ2-3 and V is TRBV28, with TRBD2 matching 11 bases. This CDR3 comprises 15 residues. Unmatched junction bases numbered 5, after V lost 3 bases and J lost 6 bases. Germline V CDR1 and CDR2: MDHEN, SYDVKM.

This chain uses TRBV27 with TRBJ1-2; the D gene is possibly TRBD1 (6 bases). Germline CDR1 MNHEY, CDR2 SMNVEV (reference sequence). Trimming took 1 base from V and 2 from J, leaving 14 bases between them. The CDR3 loop spans 16 amino acids. CDR3 loop: CASSLFGTTFNYGYTF. The CDR3 DNA sequence: TGTGCCAGCAGTTTATTCGGGACAACCTTCAACTATGGCTACACCTTC.

The chain uses TRBV3-1 (or the pseudogene TRBV3-2) and TRBJ2-7; D is ambiguous. Germline CDR1 is LGHDT and CDR2 is YNNKEL (reference sequence). Trimming left V 1 base short and J 3 bases short, with 4 bases between. The CDR3 has 12 amino acids. The CDR3 bases are TGTGCCAGCAGCCAAGGGATCTACGAGCAGTACTTC. It specifies CASSQGIYEQYF.

The chain uses TRBV7-6 and TRBJ1-4; D is undetermined. The V end lost 5 bases, the J end lost 3 bases, and 13 bases lay between the germline ends. CDR1 SGHVS and CDR2 FNYEAQ come from the germline V gene. The CDR3 consists of 15 residues. The CDR3 bases are TGTGCCAGCAGCCCTAGAACGGGAGCTAATGAAAAACTGTTTTTT. Amino acid sequence: CASSPRTGANEKLFF.

The DNA for the CDR3 is TGCAGTGCTAGTTTCACTACTGGCCGAGGGAGCTACACCTTC. It yields the protein CSASFTTGRGSYTF. The chain employs TRBV20-1 and TRBJ1-2; the D is unclear. Germline V lookup: CDR1 DFQATT, CDR2 SNEGSKA (reference sequence). V dropped 3 bases and J dropped 9 bases, with 20 bases sitting between them. This CDR3 spans 14 amino acids.

The V call is TRBV6-1, the J call TRBJ2-7; no clear D gene. The CDR3 loop spans 10 amino acids. V gave up 3 bases and J gave up 4 bases, with 1 base separating them. Per the germline V gene, CDR1 is MNHNS and CDR2 is SASEGT. The CDR3 DNA follows: TGTGCCAGCAGTGATTACGAGCAGTACTTC. Its translation is CASSDYEQYF.

The chain recombines TRBV28 with TRBJ1-2, with 10 bases lining up with TRBD1. Trimming cost V 2 bases and J 6 bases; bases outside gene matches: 6. The CDR3 is 15 amino acids. Germline CDR1 is MDHEN and CDR2 is SYDVKM. CDR3 sequence (DNA): TGTGCCAGCAGTTTACCCACGGGACAGGGGAATGGCTACACCTTC. It translates to CASSLPTGQGNGYTF.

The chain uses TRBV18 and TRBJ2-7; D might be TRBD1 or TRBD2, each matching 5 bases. Germline V CDR1 and CDR2: KGHSH, LQKENI. Trimming shortened V by 3 bases and J by 6 bases, and 18 bases separated the two germline ends. This CDR3 contains 15 residues. The chain's CDR3 is CASSPSVTGPVEQYF. DNA of the CDR3: TGTGCCAGCTCACCTAGCGTTACAGGTCCTGTCGAGCAGTACTTC.

The chain uses TRBV19 and TRBJ1-1, with TRBD1 identical over 10 bases. Germline CDR1 and CDR2: LNHDA and SQIVND (reference sequence). The CDR3 length is 15 residues. V lost 6 bases and J lost 3; bases outside the gene matches: 7. Written as DNA, the CDR3 is TGTGCCAGTAGAGCCACGGACAGGGGGTACACTGAAGCTTTCTTT. It encodes CASRATDRGYTEAFF.

This chain joins TRBV5-1 and TRBJ2-7; 7 nucleotides line up with TRBD1. The germline CDR1 and CDR2 sequences are SGHRS and YFSETQ. The CDR3 is 14 residues long. J was trimmed by 2 bases and V by 2 bases; bases with no gene match: 4. The CDR3 sequence is CASSFGQATYEQYF. The CDR3 region has the DNA TGCGCCAGCAGCTTTGGACAGGCCACCTACGAGCAGTACTTC.

CDR3 amino acids: CAISEQGASTDTQYF. DNA of the CDR3: TGTGCCATCAGCGAGCAGGGTGCTAGCACAGATACGCAGTATTTT. V gene TRBV10-3 combines with J gene TRBJ2-3; TRBD1 might be the D (5 bases). Germline V gene data show CDR1 as ENHRY and CDR2 as SYGVKD. Trimming left V 6 bases short and J 0 bases short, with 13 bases between. There are 15 residues in the CDR3.

Here the CDR3 reads CASSLEGAGNTGELFF. The CDR3 nucleotides read TGTGCCAGCAGCTTAGAAGGTGCGGGAAACACCGGGGAGCTGTTTTTT. J is TRBJ2-2 and V is TRBV11-2, with D maybe TRBD2 (6 bases). The CDR3 runs to 16 residues. Per germline, CDR1 SGHAT and CDR2 FQNNGV. V was shortened by 0 bases and J by 2 bases, with 10 bases between the two germline ends.

J is TRBJ2-7 and V is TRBV14, with TRBD1 matching over 9 bases. The trim removed 1 base at V and 7 bases at J, leaving 11 bases unmatched. The V gene's germline CDR1 is SGHDN and CDR2 FVKESK. This CDR3 has 16 amino acids. The DNA for the CDR3 is TGTGCCAGCAGCCAAGGACAGGGGGTTTGGGCTTGGGAGCAGTACTTC. This encodes CASSQGQGVWAWEQYF.